This T cell receptor (beta chain) was captured by sequencing in a study of CD8 T cells in ankylosing spondylitis. The germline V gene has CDR1 SQVTM and CDR2 ANQGSEA. With 0 bases removed from V and 5 bases from J, the gap between germline ends came to 10 bases. CDR3 length: 13 amino acids. MiXCR, run by TCRdb on the 5' RACE reads, gives a single entry per CDR3 protein. The sample includes 250,000 to 350,000 distinct CDR3 sequences, roughly 20% of them seen just once. The sequenced sample was blood, either unsorted or a sorted T cell fraction (not recorded which). V and J are TRBV29-1 and TRBJ1-1; D not certain. The source of this sequence is a male donor with ankylosing spondylitis or in good health (not recorded which). CDR3 in amino acids: CSVEDRTRTEAFF. The CDR3 region has the DNA TGCAGCGTTGAAGATCGGACCCGGACTGAAGCTTTCTTT.